The 23 T cell receptor beta chains given below trace back to one sample, sequenced in a study of sequential checkpoint blockade in melanoma. Clones were sequenced by immunoSEQ multiplex PCR, and TCRdb holds only the in-frame ones, with some missing. Among under 9,000 clones listed, more than 55% were seen once. Treatment given: randomized to nivolumab then ipilimumab (arm A) or the reverse (arm B). Sample: CD8+ T cells sorted from blood (inferred from file names), taken from a patient given nivolumab and ipilimumab in sequence. The receptor set was obtained from a human patient with melanoma. Some clones in this sample may be carry-over from other donors' samples.

CDR3 DNA: TGCGCCAGCAGCCAAGATATTACGGGAAACTACGAGCAGTACTTC. It encodes CASSQDITGNYEQYF. The chain links TRBV4-3 to TRBJ2-7; possibly TRBD2 for D (5 bases). Trimming shortened V by 0 bases and J by 3 bases, and 12 bases separated the two germline ends. The germline V gene has CDR1 LGHNA and CDR2 YSLEER. The CDR3 loop spans 15 amino acids.

On this clone: One junction end disagrees with the germline gene, perhaps due to a read error. The J gene is TRBJ1-6, the V gene TRBV6-5; tentatively, D is TRBD1 (6 bases). The CDR3 length is 15 residues. Germline V lookup: CDR1 MNHEY, CDR2 SVGAGI. CDR3 residues: CASRGTIIYNLPLHF. The CDR3 bases are TGTGCCAGCAGAGGGACAATTATCTATAATTTACCCCTCCACTTT.

The chain recombines TRBV7-8 with TRBJ1-2; D gene ambiguous. Between the trimmed V and J ends, which lost 2 bases and 0 bases, there was a span of 16 bases. The CDR3 sequence is 17 residues long. Germline V gene data show CDR1 as SGHVS and CDR2 as FQNEAQ. The CDR3 DNA sequence: TGTGCCAGCAGCTTATTAGCGCCGGGAAGGACTAACTATGGCTACACCTTC. It is translated as CASSLLAPGRTNYGYTF.

The chain links TRBV2 to TRBJ2-7; no definite D call. The V gene's germline CDR1 is SNHLY and CDR2 FYNNEI. V lost 3 bases to trimming and J lost 0 bases, with 12 bases between them. This CDR3 is 15 amino acids long. CDR3 coding DNA: TGTGCCAGCAGTGACAGGTCCATCGGCTCCTACGAGCAGTACTTC. Its translation is CASSDRSIGSYEQYF.

The rearrangement joins TRBV5-5 to TRBJ2-7; D unclear. This CDR3 spans 14 amino acids. Germline V gene data show CDR1 as SGHKS and CDR2 as YYEKEE (reference sequence). Trimming left V 0 bases short and J 4 bases short, with 11 bases between. As DNA, the CDR3 is TGTGCCAGCAGCTTGGGAGATTCTTTGTACGAGCAGTACTTC. Translated, it gives CASSLGDSLYEQYF.

This clone was seen many times. This chain uses TRBV5-1 with TRBJ1-2; D is ambiguous. There are 14 residues in the CDR3. Germline values: CDR1 SGHRS, CDR2 YFSETQ. Trimming cost V 4 bases and J 4 bases, with 14 bases left between them. The CDR3 DNA is TGCGCCAGCAGCCGAGAGGAGGACTCCTATGGCTACACCTTC. Translated, it gives CASSREEDSYGYTF.

Here the CDR3 DNA reads TGTGCCAGCAGTGAAGAAAAGGGGCAAAGAAATAATTCACCCCTCCACTTT. Translated: CASSEEKGQRNNSPLHF. The V and J genes are TRBV6-1 and TRBJ1-6, with a weak D call TRBD1 (5 bases). The CDR3 is made up of 17 amino acids. V shed 1 base and J shed 5 bases, with 15 bases lying between them. The germline gives CDR1 MNHNS, CDR2 SASEGT.

V and J are TRBV13 and TRBJ2-7; tentatively, D is TRBD1 (6 bases). The V end lost 1 base, the J end lost 4 bases, and 14 bases lay between the germline ends. Germline V gives CDR1 PRHDT, CDR2 FYEKMQ (reference sequence). The CDR3 totals 15 residues. The CDR3 DNA is TGTGCCAGCAGCTTAGATCGGCAGGGGATATACGAGCAGTACTTC. Translated, it gives CASSLDRQGIYEQYF.

The gene calls are TRBV6-6 and TRBJ1-2; 8 positions agree with TRBD1. The CDR3 has 14 amino acids. CDR1 is MNHNY and CDR2 is SVGAGI in the germline V gene (reference sequence). J gave up 5 bases and V 6 bases, and 8 bases lay outside the gene matches. The CDR3 loop is CASRFDRGGYGYTF. The CDR3 nucleotides read TGTGCCAGCAGATTCGACAGGGGAGGATATGGCTACACCTTC.

The chain uses TRBV28 and TRBJ1-3; D is uncertain. The CDR3 has 15 amino acids. Germline V gene sequence: CDR1 MDHEN, CDR2 SYDVKM. Trimming took 4 bases from V and 0 from J, leaving 10 bases between them. CDR3 in amino acids: CASSSPGSSGNTIYF. CDR3 DNA: TGTGCCAGCAGTTCGCCGGGGTCCTCTGGAAACACCATATATTTT.

In this sample, this clone is medium-sized. The chain employs TRBV11-3 and TRBJ2-7, with a weak D call TRBD1 (6 bases). The V and J ends lost 3 bases and 0 bases respectively, with 12 bases between them. Per the germline V gene, CDR1 is SGHNT and CDR2 is YENEEA. There are 15 residues in the CDR3. Here the CDR3 DNA reads TGTGCCAGCAGCTTTGGCAGGGGCGACTCCTACGAGCAGTACTTC. It yields the protein CASSFGRGDSYEQYF.

In this sample, this clone turned up once. The chain joins TRBV5-1 to TRBJ1-3, with 9 bases fitting TRBD1. Germline V gene lookup returns CDR1 SGHRS and CDR2 YFSETQ. The CDR3 sequence is 15 residues long. The junction had 3 bases not matched to a gene; V was cut back by 3 bases and J by 2 bases. In nucleotides, the CDR3 is TGCGCCAGCAGCTCGACAGGGGGGACTGGAAACACCATATATTTT. Its protein is CASSSTGGTGNTIYF.

The chain is built from TRBV6-1 and TRBJ2-7; a possible D gene is TRBD2 (6 bases). Germline V lookup: CDR1 MNHNS, CDR2 SASEGT. There are 14 residues in the CDR3. Trimming took 10 bases from V and 2 from J, leaving 18 bases between them. The CDR3 bases are TGTGCCACCCCCCAAGGAGGGGCCCCCTACGAGCAGTACTTC. This encodes CATPQGGAPYEQYF.

The rearrangement links TRBV2 to TRBJ2-7; possible D gene TRBD1, 6 bases. Trimming pared 6 bases from V and 2 bases from J, leaving 14 bases between. The length of the CDR3 is 14 residues. CDR1 and CDR2 from the germline V gene are SNHLY and FYNNEI. The DNA for the CDR3 is TGTGCCAGCAGCCGGGTGACAGGAGCCTACGAGCAGTACTTC. Translation gives CASSRVTGAYEQYF.

The chain uses TRBV7-6 and TRBJ2-7; D gene uncertain. CDR3 size: 13 residues. Germline V gene lookup returns CDR1 SGHVS and CDR2 FNYEAQ. V shed 1 base and J shed 4 bases, with 8 bases lying between them. The CDR3 loop is CASSLGETYEQYF. In DNA, the CDR3 is TGTGCCAGCAGCTTAGGAGAAACTTACGAGCAGTACTTC.

The chain couples TRBV7-9 to TRBJ2-7; the D gene is possibly TRBD1 (5 bases). The germline V gene has CDR1 SEHNR and CDR2 FQNEAQ (reference sequence). Trimming removed 5 bases at V and 4 bases at J, with 18 bases between. The CDR3 is 15 residues long. CDR3 bases: TGTGCCAGCAGCCCCGTCTATCCAGGGCGGTACGAGCAGTACTTC. Translation gives CASSPVYPGRYEQYF.

V and J are TRBV27 and TRBJ1-2; 8 positions match TRBD1. The CDR3 is 14 residues long. Trimming removed 5 bases from V and 2 bases from J; junction bases left unmatched: 4. The V gene's germline CDR1 is MNHEY and CDR2 SMNVEV (reference sequence). The CDR3 DNA follows: TGTGCCAGCAGTATGTACAGGGGGAACTATGGCTACACCTTC. Translation: CASSMYRGNYGYTF.

The chain couples TRBV27 to TRBJ1-5; 8 bases align to TRBD1. V lost 5 bases to trimming and J lost 2 bases; unmatched junction nucleotides: 5. The CDR3 spans 15 residues. Germline V CDR1 and CDR2: MNHEY, SMNVEV (reference sequence). As DNA, the CDR3 is TGTGCCAGCAGTATGACAGGGGCTGGCAATCAGCCCCAGCATTTT. It is translated as CASSMTGAGNQPQHF.

This sequence joins TRBV7-2 and TRBJ2-7; D might be TRBD1 (6 bases). The CDR3 runs 15 residues. The V and J ends lost 2 bases and 3 bases respectively, with 14 bases between them. CDR1 and CDR2 (germline): SGHTA, FQGNSA. The CDR3 nucleotides are TGTGCCAGCAGCTTACAGGGACACAAATACTACGAGCAGTACTTC. It specifies CASSLQGHKYYEQYF.

This clone was counted a few times. This chain uses TRBV7-9 with TRBJ2-7, with a tentative D call TRBD2 (6 bases). Trimming took off 6 bases at V and 2 bases at J, with 20 bases between the two ends. This CDR3 spans 16 amino acids. Germline values: CDR1 SEHNR, CDR2 FQNEAQ (reference sequence). The CDR3 DNA follows: TGTGCCAGCAGTGCCCTGATGGGGGGAGCTACCTACGAGCAGTACTTC. It is translated as CASSALMGGATYEQYF.

The chain uses TRBV4-3 and TRBJ2-7; TRBD1 matches at 8 bases. Looked up from germline, CDR1 is LGHNA and CDR2 is YSLEER. This CDR3 contains 15 residues. V trimming: 1 base; J trimming: 0 bases; junction bases outside the gene matches: 2. CDR3 in DNA: TGCGCCAGCAGCCAAGGTGGACAGGGCTCCTACGAGCAGTACTTC. Translation gives CASSQGGQGSYEQYF.

This clone appeared a single time. The chain carries TRBV5-1 and TRBJ1-1; weak D call: TRBD1 (6 bases). Trimming removed 2 bases from V and 1 base from J, with 12 bases in between. The CDR3 runs to 15 residues. Germline assignment: CDR1 SGHRS and CDR2 YFSETQ. CDR3 protein: CASSFRGGGNTEAFF. In DNA, the CDR3 is TGCGCCAGCAGCTTTAGAGGGGGGGGGAACACTGAAGCTTTCTTT.

The chain carries TRBV29-1 and TRBJ2-7; D call uncertain. V gave up 0 bases and J gave up 0 bases, with 6 bases separating them. The germline V gene encodes CDR1 SQVTM and CDR2 ANQGSEA. This CDR3 is built from 13 residues. CDR3: CSVEDQDSYEQYF. The CDR3 DNA reads TGCAGCGTTGAAGACCAGGACTCCTACGAGCAGTACTTC.